Shown below are 8 T cell receptor beta chains from a single sample sequenced in a study of OX40 agonist ivuxolimab in advanced cancers. The protocol was immunoSEQ multiplex PCR, while the TCRdb copy is restricted to in-frame clones and leaves out a portion. The sample comprises about 80,000 clones, approximately 84% of which are singletons, and around 25% rests with the top ten. Sequenced material: CD4+ or CD8+ T cells sorted from blood, taken in a trial of the OX40 agonist ivuxolimab. All receptors derive from an adult with an advanced solid tumor such as melanoma, head and neck, liver or kidney cancer.

The V call is TRBV11-2, the J call TRBJ2-1; tentative D call: TRBD1 (6 bases). V was cut by 5 bases and J by 3 bases, with 11 bases left in between. CDR3 length: 14 amino acids. In germline, CDR1 is SGHAT, CDR2 FQNNGV. CDR3 amino acids: CASSKKDSYNEQFF. DNA of the CDR3: TGTGCCAGCAGCAAAAAGGACAGCTACAATGAGCAGTTCTTC.

The chain joins TRBV9 to TRBJ1-1, with TRBD1 matching 8 bases. V dropped 0 bases and J dropped 4; count of bases not matched to a gene: 8. In germline, CDR1 is SGDLS, CDR2 YYNGEE. The length of the CDR3 is 16 residues. The CDR3 sequence: CASSVGPTGGGTEAFF. The CDR3 bases are TGTGCCAGCAGCGTAGGTCCCACAGGGGGGGGCACTGAAGCTTTCTTT.

This chain links TRBV11-2 with TRBJ2-4; 7 nucleotides agree with TRBD2. Unmatched junction bases numbered 8, after V lost 4 bases and J lost 8 bases. This CDR3 has 14 residues. Germline CDR1 SGHAT, CDR2 FQNNGV. CDR3 sequence (DNA): TGTGCCAGCAGCTCACAGACTAGCTGGGACATTCAGTACTTC. Its translation: CASSSQTSWDIQYF. The variable domain in full, with the rest retrieved from reference TRBV11-2 and TRBJ2-4, is EAGVAQSPRYKIIEKRQSVAFWCNPISGHATLYWYQQILGQGPKLLIQFQNNGVVDDSQLPKDRFSAERLKGVDSTLKIQPAKLEDSAVYLCASSSQTSWDIQYFGAGTRLSVL.

This chain's CDR3 is CASSGSGGGRGQFF. Here the CDR3 DNA reads TGTGCCAGCAGCGGTAGCGGGGGGGGAAGAGGGCAGTTCTTC. The chain couples TRBV6-1 to TRBJ2-1; 11 positions agree with TRBD2. The CDR3 contains 14 residues. After removal of 6 bases from V and 12 bases from J, the junction contained 10 bases not matched to a gene. Germline V lookup: CDR1 MNHNS, CDR2 SASEGT.

The chain links TRBV25-1 to TRBJ1-1; no reliable D call. CDR1 is MGHDK and CDR2 is SYGVNS in the germline V gene. V lost 7 bases to trimming and J lost 1 base, with 4 bases between them. The CDR3 runs to 11 residues. The CDR3 spells CASTKNTEAFF. In nucleotides, the CDR3 is TGTGCCAGCACGAAGAACACTGAAGCTTTCTTT.

The genes are TRBV6-5 and TRBJ1-2; 9 bases align to TRBD1. V dropped 2 bases and J dropped 5; count of bases not matched to a gene: 9. The CDR3 is 16 amino acids. Looked up from germline, CDR1 is MNHEY and CDR2 is SVGAGI. CDR3 sequence reads: CASSYAGTGRGYGYTF. CDR3 in DNA: TGTGCCAGCAGTTACGCCGGGACAGGGCGAGGGTATGGCTACACCTTC.

A few counts support this clone. This chain connects TRBV19 to TRBJ2-1; 9 nucleotides match TRBD2. CDR3 length: 17 amino acids. Germline V gene lookup returns CDR1 LNHDA and CDR2 SQIVND (reference sequence). Losses at the gene ends were 4 bases for V and 1 base for J; bases not matched to a gene: 8. CDR3 nucleotides: TGTGCCAGTAGTACATCCGCGGGAGGGAGGTCCTACAATGAGCAGTTCTTC. Its translation is CASSTSAGGRSYNEQFF.

The gene calls are TRBV7-9 and TRBJ2-7; a weak D match, TRBD1 (5 bases). Looked up from germline, CDR1 is SEHNR and CDR2 is FQNEAQ (reference sequence). V dropped 3 bases and J dropped 0 bases, with 12 bases sitting between them. CDR3 length: 15 residues. The CDR3 DNA sequence: TGTGCCAGCAGCTTTAAGGCAGGGCCCTCCTACGAGCAGTACTTC. Its protein is CASSFKAGPSYEQYF.